The present T cell receptor beta chain was sequenced within a study of T cells after yellow fever vaccination. Study-wide context: Libraries from low-cell-number fractions were prepared with the SMART-Seq v4 Ultra Low Input RNA kit.

TCRdb reprocessed the 5' RACE reads with MiXCR, giving one entry per CDR3 protein. The sample includes approximately 160,000 distinct CDR3 sequences, roughly 9% of them seen just once. Germline values: CDR1 SSHAT, CDR2 FNYEAQ (reference sequence). The V and J ends lost 4 bases and 2 bases, in that order; junction bases with no gene match: 5. This CDR3 is 16 amino acids long. This clonotype occurred a few times. Its antigen is not known. The study, taken as a whole, reports: At about 97% for CD4 and almost 90% for CD8, most primary-vaccination clones showed up again after the booster. The CD4 compartment and the CD8 compartment contained a small share of clonotypes in common.

The sequenced sample was CD8+ T cells sorted from PBMCs, obtained 45 days after the yellow fever booster vaccination. V gene TRBV7-7 combines with J gene TRBJ2-5; 12 bases align to TRBD2. The TCR comes from a man between 18 and 35 years old who received the YFV17D yellow fever vaccine. The CDR3 protein is CASSSGLAGLQETQYF. CDR3 DNA: TGTGCCAGCAGCTCCGGACTAGCGGGGCTACAAGAGACCCAGTACTTC.